The 16 T cell receptor beta chains presented below share a single source sample, sequenced in a study of cytomegalovirus exposure and HLA in healthy donors. Assay: immunoSEQ multiplex PCR; the TCRdb copy retains only in-frame clones and omits some. This repertoire shows tens of thousands of clones, roughly 94% found once; its top ten account for around 0.69%. Sample: PBMCs. These receptor sequences come from a woman younger than 30 in good health and CMV-seronegative.

This sequence joins TRBV5-1 and TRBJ2-3; a weak D match, TRBD1 (6 bases). V was cut by 2 bases and J by 0 bases, with 13 bases left in between. The CDR3 has 16 residues. Germline V gene lookup returns CDR1 SGHRS and CDR2 YFSETQ. Here the CDR3 reads CASSFAQGRSTDTQYF. As DNA, the CDR3 is TGCGCCAGCAGCTTTGCCCAGGGGCGTAGCACAGATACGCAGTATTTT. The complete variable domain, with remaining parts taken from reference TRBV5-1 and TRBJ2-3, reads KAGVTQTPRYLIKTRGQQVTLSCSPISGHRSVSWYQQTPGQGLQFLFEYFSETQRNKGNFPGRFSGRQFSNSRSEMNVSTLELGDSALYLCASSFAQGRSTDTQYFGPGTRLTVL.

V gene TRBV6-4 combines with J gene TRBJ2-1, with 10 bases fitting TRBD2. Germline loops: CDR1 MRHNA, CDR2 SNTAGT. V lost 0 bases, J lost 4 bases, and 6 bases stayed unmatched. This CDR3 contains 17 residues. The CDR3: CASSDSSSSGGYNEQFF. CDR3 coding DNA: TGTGCCAGCAGTGACTCGAGTTCTAGCGGGGGATACAATGAGCAGTTCTTC.

V gene TRBV6-1 combines with J gene TRBJ2-1; TRBD2 is a possible D gene (6 bases). V lost 8 bases to trimming and J lost 6 bases, with 11 bases between them. Germline V gene data show CDR1 as MNHNS and CDR2 as SASEGT. This CDR3 is built from 12 residues. Here the CDR3 reads CASSFGGNEQFF. In DNA, the CDR3 is TGTGCCAGCTCCTTCGGGGGCAATGAGCAGTTCTTC.

The V gene is TRBV7-9, the J gene TRBJ1-3; D remains unclear. The CDR3 sequence is 16 residues long. Trimming stripped 0 bases from V and 0 bases from J, with 9 bases between. Germline-derived CDR1 and CDR2 are SEHNR and FQNEAQ (reference sequence). The CDR3 coding sequence is TGTGCCAGCAGCTTAGCGGGCAGATACTCTGGAAACACCATATATTTT. Translating gives CASSLAGRYSGNTIYF.

The J gene is TRBJ2-1, the V gene TRBV7-7; D is ambiguous. CDR3 length: 13 amino acids. V lost 5 bases, J lost 9 bases, and 14 bases lay in between. CDR1 and CDR2 from the germline V gene are SSHAT and FNYEAQ (reference sequence). CDR3 sequence: CASSPDFFGEQFF. CDR3 coding DNA: TGTGCCAGCAGCCCCGATTTCTTCGGTGAGCAGTTCTTC.

The chain employs TRBV6-1 and TRBJ1-5; TRBD1 matches 7 bases. Looked up from germline, CDR1 is MNHNS and CDR2 is SASEGT. The ends lost 2 bases at V and 2 bases at J; junction bases unmatched: 3. The CDR3 consists of 15 residues. This chain's CDR3 is CASSETGVGNQPQHF. Written as DNA, the CDR3 is TGTGCCAGCAGTGAAACAGGGGTTGGCAATCAGCCCCAGCATTTT.

This sequence joins TRBV18 and TRBJ2-3, with 13 nucleotides matching TRBD2. J lost 1 base, V lost 3 bases, and 7 bases had no gene match. Germline V lookup: CDR1 KGHSH, CDR2 LQKENI. The CDR3 totals 18 residues. The CDR3, as DNA: TGTGCCAGCTCACCGGGACTAGCGGGGTCCGGGGGCACAGATACGCAGTATTTT. Translated, it gives CASSPGLAGSGGTDTQYF. The full variable domain, rest sourced from reference TRBV18 and TRBJ2-3, is NAGVMQNPRHLVRRRGQEARLRCSPMKGHSHVYWYRQLPEEGLKFMVYLQKENIIDESGMPKERFSAEFPKEGPSILRIQQVVRGDSAAYFCASSPGLAGSGGTDTQYFGPGTRLTVL.

The CDR3 loop is CASSLLDGRDYEQYF. CDR3 DNA: TGCGCCAGCAGCTTGCTAGATGGGAGGGACTACGAGCAGTACTTC. This chain joins TRBV5-1 and TRBJ2-7; 7 bases are a match to TRBD2. Germline V lookup: CDR1 SGHRS, CDR2 YFSETQ. V trimming: 1 base; J trimming: 3 bases; junction bases outside the gene matches: 7. The CDR3 has 15 amino acids.

V usage is TRBV4-1 and J usage is TRBJ2-7; a weak D match, TRBD1 (6 bases). The germline V gene has CDR1 MGHRA and CDR2 YSYEKL. The length of the CDR3 is 15 residues. V was pared by 3 bases and J by 0 bases, with 12 bases between. The CDR3 DNA reads TGCGCCAGCAGCCAGAAGACAGGTTCCTCCTACGAGCAGTACTTC. Protein: CASSQKTGSSYEQYF.

The chain combines TRBV30 with TRBJ2-7, with D perhaps matching TRBD2 (5 bases). V gave up 0 bases and J gave up 8 bases, with 14 bases separating them. The CDR3 is 13 amino acids. Germline V CDR1 and CDR2: GTSNPN, SVGIG (reference sequence). CDR3 bases: TGTGCCTGGAGTGTACTCGGAGGAGAGCAGCAGTACTTC. It is translated as CAWSVLGGEQQYF.

The V and J genes are TRBV5-1 and TRBJ1-6; 9 bases fit TRBD1. The CDR3 sequence is 15 residues long. Germline CDR1 SGHRS, CDR2 YFSETQ. V trimming: 5 bases; J trimming: 9 bases; junction bases outside the gene matches: 9. The CDR3 sequence is CASRTGTGYLSPLHF. In DNA, the CDR3 is TGCGCCAGCAGGACCGGGACAGGGTATCTTTCACCCCTCCACTTT.

The chain has TRBV6-1 and TRBJ2-1; TRBD2 aligns across 9 bases. The V and J ends lost 3 bases and 3 bases, in that order; junction bases with no gene match: 3. Germline V gene sequence: CDR1 MNHNS, CDR2 SASEGT. This CDR3 comprises 15 residues. The CDR3 loop reads CASSDGGGVYNEQFF. The CDR3 region has the DNA TGTGCCAGCAGTGACGGCGGGGGGGTCTACAATGAGCAGTTCTTC.

The chain carries TRBV9 and TRBJ2-2; D perhaps matches TRBD2 (5 bases). The CDR3 has 16 amino acids. Germline V gives CDR1 SGDLS, CDR2 YYNGEE. V was clipped by 4 bases and J by 6 bases, with 19 bases between them. The CDR3 region is CASSPRLRLSAGELFF. The CDR3 DNA is TGTGCCAGCAGCCCCCGACTAAGACTTAGCGCCGGGGAGCTGTTTTTT.

This clone was seen a handful of times. CDR3 nucleotide sequence: TGTGCCAGCAGTTACGGGACAGGGGTTGATGAAAAACTGTTTTTT. This encodes CASSYGTGVDEKLFF. This chain links TRBV6-5 with TRBJ1-4, with 10 bases fitting TRBD1. V was pared by 2 bases and J by 6 bases, with 3 bases of the junction left unmatched. Germline assignment: CDR1 MNHEY and CDR2 SVGAGI. This CDR3 has 15 residues.

V and J are TRBV11-2 and TRBJ2-7; 9 bases are shared with TRBD2. Per the germline V gene, CDR1 is SGHAT and CDR2 is FQNNGV. The CDR3 consists of 14 residues. The V gene end was trimmed by 5 bases and the J gene end by 2 bases; junction bases not matched to a gene: 4. CDR3 sequence: CASSPTSGPYEQYF. For the CDR3, the DNA is TGTGCCAGCAGCCCGACTAGCGGACCCTACGAGCAGTACTTC. The whole variable domain, filled in from reference TRBV11-2 and TRBJ2-7, reads EAGVAQSPRYKIIEKRQSVAFWCNPISGHATLYWYQQILGQGPKLLIQFQNNGVVDDSQLPKDRFSAERLKGVDSTLKIQPAKLEDSAVYLCASSPTSGPYEQYFGPGTRLTVT.

The chain recombines TRBV18 with TRBJ1-1; D not certain. CDR1 is KGHSH, CDR2 LQKENI, per germline. V shed 2 bases and J shed 4 bases, with 14 bases lying between them. The CDR3 spans 15 residues. The DNA of the CDR3 is TGTGCCAGCTCACCAAGGAAGGGAGGGAGCACTGAAGCTTTCTTT. It translates to CASSPRKGGSTEAFF.